Listed below are T cell receptor beta chains from one sample, sequenced in a study of beta chain features in type 1 diabetes. Repertoires were generated with immunoSEQ multiplex PCR, while TCRdb's copy carries only in-frame clones and drops some. The sample has around 300,000 clones, 8% seen once. Sequenced material: central memory CD4+ T cells from blood. The receptors here all came from a woman younger than 30 in good health. Each CDR3 is given with its conserved first and last residue. Fields, in order: J gene, clone size, V gene, D gene, CDR3 DNA, CDR3 protein. The D gene is left open where the match is weak. Some rows have no size entry. The others give once, few or many, or a class for an expanded clone.

TRBJ2-3,few,TRBV4-3,TRBD2,TGCGCCAGCAGCCAAGATACTAGCGTTGATACGCAGTATTTT,CASSQDTSVDTQYF
TRBJ2-7,NA,TRBV10-3,NA,TGTGCCATCAGTGAGGGACAGCTGCTAGCCTACGAGCAGTACTTC,CAISEGQLLAYEQYF
TRBJ2-5,few,TRBV5-1,NA,TGCGCCAGCAGACCTCTCCCGGCAAGTCAAGAGACCCAGTACTTC,CASRPLPASQETQYF
TRBJ1-1,NA,TRBV18,NA,TGTGCCAGCTCACCACAAGAAGAAGCTTTCTTT,CASSPQEEAFF
TRBJ2-1,few,TRBV2,TRBD1,TGTGCCTCCACCCGGGACAGGGAGCTCAATGAGCAGTTCTTC,CASTRDRELNEQFF
TRBJ2-2,few,TRBV5-6,NA,TGTGCCAGCAGCTTGCCCAGCACCGGGGAGCTGTTTTTT,CASSLPSTGELFF
TRBJ2-2,NA,TRBV2,NA,TGTGCCAGCAGTGAAGCGGGGGGACGTCTCGACGCCGGGGAGCTGTTTTTT,CASSEAGGRLDAGELFF
TRBJ2-3,NA,TRBV19,NA,TGTGCCAGTAGTGTCGGTTTGGCAGATACGCAGTATTTT,CASSVGLADTQYF
TRBJ2-1,few,TRBV4-3,NA,TGCGCCAGCAGCCAAGACCTTTCGGGTGGTTACAATGAGCAGTTCTTC,CASSQDLSGGYNEQFF
TRBJ1-1,NA,TRBV5-1,NA,TGCGCCAGCAGCCCCGTCATGGGGGAGGGGACTGAAGCTTTCTTT,CASSPVMGEGTEAFF
TRBJ2-2,few,TRBV7-2,NA,TGTGCCAGCAGCTTAGCTGGCCGGGAAGACAGGGAGCTGTTTTTT,CASSLAGREDRELFF
TRBJ2-5,few,TRBV30,NA,TGTGCCTGGAGTATCAAAGAGACCCAGTACTTC,CAWSIKETQYF
TRBJ2-5,few,TRBV7-2,NA,TGTGCCAGCAGCCCCCGGACAGAATGGGGAGAGACCCAGTACTTC,CASSPRTEWGETQYF
TRBJ2-3,NA,TRBV6-5,NA,TGTGCCAGCAAGGAACAGGGTAGCACAGATACGCAGTATTTT,CASKEQGSTDTQYF
TRBJ2-1,NA,TRBV5-1,TRBD2,TGCGCCAGCAGCCGACCGACGGGAGGGGGCAATGAGCAGTTCTTC,CASSRPTGGGNEQFF
TRBJ2-1,many,TRBV14,NA,TGTGCCAGCAGCCACGGTTCGGACAGAAACAATGAGCAGTTCTTC,CASSHGSDRNNEQFF
TRBJ2-5,NA,TRBV7-2,NA,TGTGCCAGCAGCACCGGCTCAGGCGGGGAGACCCAGTACTTC,CASSTGSGGETQYF
TRBJ1-2,NA,TRBV28,NA,TGTGCCAGCAGTTCGGACCCCGCCAGGCAAGGCTACACCTTC,CASSSDPARQGYTF
TRBJ2-3,NA,TRBV25-1,TRBD1,TGTGCCAGCAGTGCACAGGGGGCCGATACGCAGTATTTT,CASSAQGADTQYF
TRBJ2-3,few,TRBV29-1,NA,TGCAGCGTTGAAAGGGCCAACACAGATACGCAGTATTTT,CSVERANTDTQYF
TRBJ2-5,NA,TRBV5-4,TRBD2,TGTGCCAGCAGCCCTGTAGCGGGGCGACCTCAAGAGACCCAGTACTTC,CASSPVAGRPQETQYF
TRBJ2-3,NA,TRBV5-1,TRBD1,TGCGCCAGCAGCTTCGGGACAGGGGTTACAGATACGCAGTATTTT,CASSFGTGVTDTQYF
TRBJ2-7,few,TRBV6-5,NA,TGTGCCAGCAGTTACCCAGGACGGGAGCAGTACTTC,CASSYPGREQYF
TRBJ2-1,NA,TRBV7-3,NA,TGTGCCAGCAGCTTTCTCGGACAGCCCGGGGAGCAGTTCTTC,CASSFLGQPGEQFF
TRBJ1-2,NA,TRBV6-4,NA,TGTGCCAGCAGTGAGATGACAGAGGGCTACACCTTC,CASSEMTEGYTF